These 29 T cell receptor beta chains were sequenced from one sample in a study of blood T cell repertoires in COVID-19. Libraries were prepared by immunoSEQ multiplex PCR; TCRdb keeps only in-frame clonotypes and omits some of them. The repertoire holds about 310,000 clones, with 85% to 90% as singletons. Sequencing input: peripheral blood. These receptors originate from a woman in her twenties or thirties with COVID-19, enrolled during active disease.

This clone occurred once. This sequence joins TRBV6-6 and TRBJ2-7; weak D call: TRBD2 (6 bases). Germline values: CDR1 MNHNY, CDR2 SVGAGI (reference sequence). V lost 7 bases and J lost 2, with 15 bases in between. The length of the CDR3 is 14 residues. This chain's CDR3 is CASTEAGSPYEQYF. CDR3 nucleotide sequence: TGTGCCAGCACCGAAGCCGGGAGCCCCTACGAGCAGTACTTC.

This chain joins TRBV6-5 and TRBJ1-1, with 7 bases fitting TRBD1. The V gene's germline CDR1 is MNHEY and CDR2 SVGAGI. The V and J ends lost 6 bases and 11 bases, in that order; junction bases with no gene match: 12. The CDR3 contains 13 residues. CDR3 loop: CASRGDSLGLAFF. The CDR3 nucleotides read TGTGCCAGCAGAGGGGACAGCTTAGGGTTGGCTTTCTTT.

The chain employs TRBV3-1 (or the pseudogene TRBV3-2) and TRBJ2-7; unclear D gene. The V gene's germline CDR1 is LGHDT and CDR2 YNNKEL (reference sequence). The V gene lost 1 base and the J gene lost 3 bases, with 7 bases spanning the gap. The CDR3 consists of 13 residues. CDR3 coding DNA: TGTGCCAGCAGCCAAGGAGTTATCTACGAGCAGTACTTC. Encoded protein: CASSQGVIYEQYF.

The chain has TRBV11-2 and TRBJ2-7, with 7 nucleotides matching TRBD2. This CDR3 has 16 amino acids. V dropped 0 bases and J dropped 0; count of bases not matched to a gene: 5. Germline lookup yields CDR1 SGHAT and CDR2 FQNNGV. This CDR3 reads CASSLDTSEYSYEQYF. CDR3 in DNA: TGTGCCAGCAGCTTAGATACTAGCGAATACTCCTACGAGCAGTACTTC.

This chain uses TRBV11-2 with TRBJ2-7, with D possibly matching TRBD1 (6 bases). The CDR3 is 12 residues long. CDR1 is SGHAT and CDR2 is FQNNGV in the germline V gene. V was cut by 5 bases and J by 3 bases, with 8 bases left in between. The CDR3 nucleotides are TGTGCCAGCAGCGGGGACAACTACGAGCAGTACTTC. This translates into CASSGDNYEQYF. Supplemented by reference TRBV11-2 and TRBJ2-7, the full variable domain reads EAGVAQSPRYKIIEKRQSVAFWCNPISGHATLYWYQQILGQGPKLLIQFQNNGVVDDSQLPKDRFSAERLKGVDSTLKIQPAKLEDSAVYLCASSGDNYEQYFGPGTRLTVT.

The V gene is TRBV5-4, the J gene TRBJ2-1; TRBD2 aligns across 14 bases. Germline V lookup: CDR1 SGHNT, CDR2 YYREEE (reference sequence). The CDR3 is 18 amino acids. The junction had 10 bases not matched to a gene; V was cut back by 4 bases and J by 4 bases. CDR3 loop: CASSPKGTSGSLYNEQFF. CDR3 DNA: TGTGCCAGCAGCCCGAAGGGGACTAGCGGGAGTTTGTACAATGAGCAGTTCTTC.

The CDR3 spells CASSRPPGQGDEKLFF. CDR3 DNA sequence: TGTGCCAGCAGCCGACCACCGGGACAGGGGGATGAAAAACTGTTTTTT. The V gene is TRBV3-1 (or the pseudogene TRBV3-2), the J gene TRBJ1-4; TRBD1 agrees at 11 bases. The CDR3 loop spans 16 amino acids. Germline V gene lookup returns CDR1 LGHDT and CDR2 YNNKEL (reference sequence). J was trimmed by 6 bases and V by 4 bases; bases with no gene match: 7.

The V gene is TRBV7-2, the J gene TRBJ2-2; a weak D match, TRBD2 (5 bases). CDR1 and CDR2 (germline): SGHTA, FQGNSA. This CDR3 has 14 residues. The germline V and J ends were trimmed by 2 bases and 6 bases, with 10 bases remaining between them. CDR3 DNA sequence: TGTGCCAGCAGCTTAATCTCCGGGGCCGGGGAGCTGTTTTTT. It is translated as CASSLISGAGELFF.

The chain employs TRBV27 and TRBJ2-3; 10 bases map to TRBD2. The germline CDR1 and CDR2 sequences are MNHEY and SMNVEV (reference sequence). The CDR3 has 17 residues. The J segment lost 2 bases and the V segment lost 4 bases, leaving 9 bases of the junction unmatched. As DNA, the CDR3 is TGTGCCAGCAGTTCCCCCGCAGCGGGAGGGTACACAGATACGCAGTATTTT. Its protein product is CASSSPAAGGYTDTQYF.

V gene TRBV28 combines with J gene TRBJ2-3, with 7 bases lining up with TRBD1. Germline V gene sequence: CDR1 MDHEN, CDR2 SYDVKM. J gave up 11 bases and V 6 bases, and 5 bases lay outside the gene matches. There are 11 residues in the CDR3. The CDR3 loop reads CASRTGYLQYF. For the CDR3, the DNA is TGTGCCAGCAGGACAGGGTATTTGCAGTATTTT.

In this sample, this clone turned up many times. Other DNA sequences in the sample encode the same CDR3. CDR3 sequence reads: CASSFSGNTEAFF. CDR3 in DNA: TGTGCCAGCAGCTTTTCAGGGAACACTGAAGCTTTCTTT. The chain couples TRBV7-9 to TRBJ1-1; no reliable D call. The CDR3 totals 13 residues. CDR1 SEHNR and CDR2 FQNEAQ come from the germline V gene (reference sequence). Trimming took 3 bases from V and 1 from J, leaving 6 bases between them.

The rearrangement joins TRBV7-6 to TRBJ2-7; 14 bases are shared with TRBD2. This CDR3 comprises 16 residues. The junction had 5 bases not matched to a gene; V was cut back by 3 bases and J by 4 bases. From germline, CDR1 is SGHVS and CDR2 FNYEAQ. The CDR3 coding sequence is TGTGCCAGCAGCTTGGGACTAGCGGGAGCCACTTACGAGCAGTACTTC. Translated, it gives CASSLGLAGATYEQYF.

The chain joins TRBV18 to TRBJ2-1, with 11 bases identical to TRBD2. CDR3 length: 17 amino acids. CDR1 and CDR2 (germline): KGHSH, LQKENI. V dropped 5 bases and J dropped 6; count of bases not matched to a gene: 12. The CDR3 bases are TGTGCCAGCTCATTGGCGACTAGCGGGAATTCGGGCAATGAGCAGTTCTTC. Amino acids: CASSLATSGNSGNEQFF.

The chain combines TRBV19 with TRBJ1-2; D might be TRBD1 (6 bases). CDR3 size: 15 residues. Trimming shortened V by 7 bases and J by 2 bases, and 17 bases separated the two germline ends. CDR1 and CDR2 from the germline V gene are LNHDA and SQIVND (reference sequence). CDR3 protein: CASTTQGTGNYGYTF. The DNA for the CDR3 is TGTGCCAGTACCACACAGGGAACGGGGAACTATGGCTACACCTTC.

The chain is built from TRBV29-1 and TRBJ1-2, with D possibly TRBD1 on 5 matching bases. V lost 7 bases to trimming and J lost 6 bases, with 12 bases between them. Per germline, CDR1 SQVTM and CDR2 ANQGSEA. CDR3 length: 11 residues. DNA of the CDR3: TGCAGCGCTCAGGGTCCCCATGGCTACACCTTC. It specifies CSAQGPHGYTF.

This clone was detected once. The chain links TRBV5-1 to TRBJ1-1; 8 bases are a match to TRBD1. The CDR3 has 16 amino acids. Trimming at V came to 0 bases and at J to 1 base, leaving 5 bases not matched to a gene. Germline V lookup: CDR1 SGHRS, CDR2 YFSETQ. CDR3 region: CASSLDPGGSNTEAFF. The CDR3 DNA sequence: TGCGCCAGCAGCTTGGATCCAGGGGGCTCGAACACTGAAGCTTTCTTT. The variable domain in full, with the rest retrieved from reference TRBV5-1 and TRBJ1-1, is KAGVTQTPRYLIKTRGQQVTLSCSPISGHRSVSWYQQTPGQGLQFLFEYFSETQRNKGNFPGRFSGRQFSNSRSEMNVSTLELGDSALYLCASSLDPGGSNTEAFFGQGTRLTVV.

The genes are TRBV6-5 and TRBJ2-1; 8 nucleotides agree with TRBD1. CDR1 and CDR2 from the germline V gene are MNHEY and SVGAGI. J lost 7 bases, V lost 5 bases, and 10 bases had no gene match. The CDR3 runs 15 residues. The CDR3 region is CASSPDRGFKNEQFF. CDR3 nucleotides: TGTGCCAGCAGTCCCGACAGGGGATTTAAGAATGAGCAGTTCTTC.

This clone was seen only once. The V gene is TRBV29-1, the J gene TRBJ1-1; TRBD1 agrees at 10 bases. This CDR3 has 15 residues. Trimming took 2 bases from V and 3 from J; bases not matched to a gene: 6. Germline V gene data show CDR1 as SQVTM and CDR2 as ANQGSEA. CDR3 sequence: CSVETPGQGYTEAFF. The DNA for the CDR3 is TGCAGCGTTGAAACTCCGGGACAGGGGTACACTGAAGCTTTCTTT.

V is TRBV7-8 and J is TRBJ1-1; no definite D call. There are 14 residues in the CDR3. Germline V gene sequence: CDR1 SGHVS, CDR2 FQNEAQ. V lost 7 bases and J 4 bases, leaving 16 bases between the germline ends. DNA of the CDR3: TGTGCCAGCATCCCACGGGATGGAATCACTGAAGCTTTCTTT. It yields the protein CASIPRDGITEAFF.

The chain carries TRBV29-1 and TRBJ2-7, with TRBD1 matching 7 bases. The ends lost 7 bases at V and 2 bases at J; junction bases unmatched: 11. Germline V gene lookup returns CDR1 SQVTM and CDR2 ANQGSEA. The CDR3 length is 14 residues. The CDR3 protein is CSGIRGQAPYEQYF. The CDR3 DNA reads as TGCAGCGGTATACGAGGACAGGCCCCCTACGAGCAGTACTTC.

This chain joins TRBV3-1 (or the pseudogene TRBV3-2) and TRBJ2-1; TRBD1 matches at 10 bases. Germline assignment: CDR1 LGHDT and CDR2 YNNKEL (reference sequence). The CDR3 has 15 amino acids. Germline trimming cut 4 bases from V and 9 bases from J; bases unmatched to any gene: 9. CDR3: CASSLNPDRGSEQFF. CDR3 nucleotide sequence: TGTGCCAGCAGCCTCAATCCGGACAGGGGGAGTGAGCAGTTCTTC.

The V gene is TRBV2, the J gene TRBJ1-5; 7 bases fit TRBD1. CDR3 length: 15 amino acids. J was trimmed by 1 base and V by 6 bases; bases with no gene match: 6. Germline V gene sequence: CDR1 SNHLY, CDR2 FYNNEI. The CDR3 here is CASSARDSSNQPQHF. Here the CDR3 DNA reads TGTGCCAGCAGCGCCCGGGACAGCAGCAATCAGCCCCAGCATTTT.

The rearrangement joins TRBV28 to TRBJ1-2; D is perhaps TRBD1 (6 bases). The CDR3 runs 15 residues. Germline assignment: CDR1 MDHEN and CDR2 SYDVKM. The ends were cut back, 7 bases at V and 4 bases at J, with 19 bases in the middle. DNA for the CDR3: TGTGCCAGCATCCCAGGGGCTTTTTACCTCTATGGCTACACCTTC. Translated: CASIPGAFYLYGYTF.

The rearrangement uses TRBV5-1 and TRBJ1-4; 9 bases map to TRBD1. Germline V lookup: CDR1 SGHRS, CDR2 YFSETQ. The CDR3 consists of 14 residues. The V and J ends lost 4 bases and 4 bases, in that order; junction bases with no gene match: 2. CDR3 nucleotide sequence: TGCGCCAGCAGCATGACAGGGGGTAATGAAAAACTGTTTTTT. Encoded protein: CASSMTGGNEKLFF.

CDR3 residues: CAWSALAGVKNEQFF. The CDR3, as DNA: TGTGCCTGGAGTGCCCTAGCGGGAGTTAAAAATGAGCAGTTCTTC. The genes are TRBV30 and TRBJ2-1; TRBD2 matches at 10 bases. CDR3 length: 15 amino acids. The V segment lost 1 base and the J segment 7 bases; nucleotides outside the gene matches: 7. CDR1 and CDR2 from the germline V gene are GTSNPN and SVGIG (reference sequence).

This clone was seen only once. J is TRBJ1-1 and V is TRBV19; 9 nucleotides align to TRBD1. The junction had 12 bases not matched to a gene; V was cut back by 5 bases and J by 5 bases. The germline CDR1 and CDR2 sequences are LNHDA and SQIVND (reference sequence). The CDR3 sequence is 16 residues long. The CDR3 coding sequence is TGTGCCAGTAGTCACCGCTGGGACAGGGTAGGAACTGAAGCTTTCTTT. This encodes CASSHRWDRVGTEAFF.

The chain couples TRBV12-3 or TRBV12-4 to TRBJ1-1, with D perhaps matching TRBD1 (5 bases). V dropped 7 bases and J dropped 3 bases, with 9 bases sitting between them. There are 12 residues in the CDR3. In DNA form, the CDR3 reads TGTGCCAGCAAGTGGGGGGACACTGAAGCTTTCTTT. It specifies CASKWGDTEAFF.

This sequence joins TRBV12-3 or TRBV12-4 and TRBJ1-3, with TRBD1 as a possible D gene (6 bases). CDR3 size: 13 residues. Trimming removed 9 bases at V and 2 bases at J, with 11 bases between. The CDR3 is CASTRGTGNTIYF. DNA of the CDR3: TGTGCCAGTACGAGGGGGACTGGAAACACCATATATTTT.

This chain connects TRBV3-1 (or the pseudogene TRBV3-2) to TRBJ2-7; 8 nucleotides line up with TRBD2. V lost 4 bases, J lost 2 bases, and 7 bases stayed unmatched. Germline assignment: CDR1 LGHDT and CDR2 YNNKEL (reference sequence). The CDR3 length is 15 residues. The CDR3 DNA is TGTGCCAGCAGCCCCCCGGGGGGGTTGGCCTACGAGCAGTACTTC. It specifies CASSPPGGLAYEQYF.